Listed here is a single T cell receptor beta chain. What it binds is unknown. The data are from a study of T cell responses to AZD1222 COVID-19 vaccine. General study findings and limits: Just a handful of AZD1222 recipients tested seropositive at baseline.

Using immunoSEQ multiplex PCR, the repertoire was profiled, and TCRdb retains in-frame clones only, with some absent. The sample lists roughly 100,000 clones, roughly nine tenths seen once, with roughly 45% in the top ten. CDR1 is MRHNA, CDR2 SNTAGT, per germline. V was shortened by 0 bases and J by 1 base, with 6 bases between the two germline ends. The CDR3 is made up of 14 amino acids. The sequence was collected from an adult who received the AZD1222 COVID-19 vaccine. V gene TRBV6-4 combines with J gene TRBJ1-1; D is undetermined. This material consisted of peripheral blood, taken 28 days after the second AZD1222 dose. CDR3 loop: CASSDSNRNTEAFF. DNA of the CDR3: TGTGCCAGCAGTGACTCGAATCGGAACACTGAAGCTTTCTTT.